A selection of T cell receptor beta chains follows, all from one sample in a study of vaccination and CD4 T cells after COVID-19. TCRdb recomputed calls from the PCR reads with MiXCR, one row per CDR3 protein. The profile covers about 25,000 distinct CDR3 sequences, with around two fifths appearing a single time and just over 7% taken by the ten largest. For these receptors, no antigen is known. Sequenced material: CD4+ T cells from blood, cultured in vitro. Receptors were obtained from a human donor who had recovered from COVID-19. The CDR3 runs from the conserved cysteine through the conserved F or W. The order of the fields is CDR3 length, J gene, V gene, CDR3 protein.

CDR3 length: 13; J gene: TRBJ2-5; V gene: TRBV6-2/TRBV6-3; CDR3 protein: CASSTSSGAPPYF
CDR3 length: 16; J gene: TRBJ1-5; V gene: TRBV15; CDR3 protein: CATSTSGQGRNQPQHF
CDR3 length: 15; J gene: TRBJ1-1; V gene: TRBV7-9; CDR3 protein: CASSSTGTETAEAFF
CDR3 length: 12; J gene: TRBJ2-7; V gene: TRBV6-2/TRBV6-3; CDR3 protein: CASSQAAGKQYF
CDR3 length: 16; J gene: TRBJ2-3; V gene: TRBV6-5; CDR3 protein: CASSYGLAGGLNTQYF
CDR3 length: 16; J gene: TRBJ2-3; V gene: TRBV20-1; CDR3 protein: CSAIPGLAASTDTQYF
CDR3 length: 12; J gene: TRBJ1-5; V gene: TRBV20-1; CDR3 protein: CSASPRNQPQHF
CDR3 length: 15; J gene: TRBJ1-2; V gene: TRBV6-1; CDR3 protein: CASQWTGGGDYGYTF
CDR3 length: 13; J gene: TRBJ2-7; V gene: TRBV6-2/TRBV6-3; CDR3 protein: CASTRDRNYEQYF
CDR3 length: 14; J gene: TRBJ1-5; V gene: TRBV10-3; CDR3 protein: CAISEGQGAQPQHF
CDR3 length: 14; J gene: TRBJ2-1; V gene: TRBV20-1; CDR3 protein: CSASLTSGYNEQFF
CDR3 length: 15; J gene: TRBJ2-1; V gene: TRBV5-4; CDR3 protein: CASSLRGNVRNEQFF
CDR3 length: 16; J gene: TRBJ2-7; V gene: TRBV25-1; CDR3 protein: CASSDSGQGPSHEQYF
CDR3 length: 18; J gene: TRBJ2-1; V gene: TRBV5-1; CDR3 protein: CASSLDIRVGTSYNEQFF
CDR3 length: 14; J gene: TRBJ2-3; V gene: TRBV24-1; CDR3 protein: CATRRQGATDTQYF
CDR3 length: 16; J gene: TRBJ1-1; V gene: TRBV20-1; CDR3 protein: CSARDRGYQANTEAFF
CDR3 length: 15; J gene: TRBJ2-7; V gene: TRBV6-1; CDR3 protein: CASSPRDRGSHEQYF
CDR3 length: 15; J gene: TRBJ2-7; V gene: TRBV4-1; CDR3 protein: CASSISPDRGYEQYF
CDR3 length: 16; J gene: TRBJ2-1; V gene: TRBV27; CDR3 protein: CASSLMAGRGVNEQFF
CDR3 length: 14; J gene: TRBJ2-2; V gene: TRBV6-1; CDR3 protein: CASSKGPTPGELFF
CDR3 length: 18; J gene: TRBJ1-2; V gene: TRBV5-5; CDR3 protein: CASSLRSAVSATNYGYTF
CDR3 length: 11; J gene: TRBJ1-2; V gene: TRBV12-3/TRBV12-4; CDR3 protein: CASRNNYGYTF
CDR3 length: 13; J gene: TRBJ2-1; V gene: TRBV18; CDR3 protein: CASSPRPNNEQFF
CDR3 length: 15; J gene: TRBJ2-7; V gene: TRBV20-1; CDR3 protein: CSARDEGLAATEQYF
CDR3 length: 14; J gene: TRBJ1-2; V gene: TRBV12-3/TRBV12-4; CDR3 protein: CASSLRQSNYGYTF
CDR3 length: 17; J gene: TRBJ2-3; V gene: TRBV24-1; CDR3 protein: CATSRTPSTSGTDTQYF
CDR3 length: 14; J gene: TRBJ2-3; V gene: TRBV20-1; CDR3 protein: CSARSGSSADTQYF
CDR3 length: 14; J gene: TRBJ2-7; V gene: TRBV7-9; CDR3 protein: CASSLEGNSYEQYF
CDR3 length: 16; J gene: TRBJ2-1; V gene: TRBV5-1; CDR3 protein: CASSLALGTGGGEQFF